The sequence of this TCR beta chain was determined in a study of response to subunit inactivated influenza vaccine. Points from the study as a whole: Seasonal influenza vaccination, on each occasion, was suggested by the authors to recruit few new T cells.

Trimming left V 6 bases short and J 5 bases short, with 5 bases between. Germline V gives CDR1 MDHEN, CDR2 SYDVKM. The CDR3 is made up of 11 amino acids. As concerns this clonotype: Its antigen remains unknown.

TCRdb reprocessed the RT-PCR reads with MiXCR, giving one entry per CDR3 protein. The sample holds about 300,000 distinct CDR3 sequences, approximately 23% seen once. Specimen: PBMCs from blood, collected roughly 20 months after vaccination. This TCR came from a man aged 45 to 75 who received an inactivated influenza vaccine. The genes are TRBV28 and TRBJ2-1; unclear D gene. The CDR3, as DNA: TGTGCCAGCAGGTCAGACAATGAGCAGTTCTTC. This sequence encodes CASRSDNEQFF.